This record covers a single T cell receptor (beta chain). Its antigen is still unknown. No base-level quality is on record; no much larger clone is a single base apart. Within the sample, other DNA sequences also encode this same CDR3. According to the germline V gene, CDR1 reads KGHSH and CDR2 reads LQKENI. The CDR3 numbers 12 residues from cysteine through phenylalanine. CDR3 DNA is the only sequence kept; it has 36 bases, read in frame from the first base. Trimming takes 6 bases from V and 6 bases from J, and the germline ends sit 9 bases apart. These data come from a study of blood T cell repertoires in COVID-19 (dated by TCRdb to 2020 to 2022). At the level of the whole study: For ImmuneRACE Cohort 3, a participant was defined as recovered based on two consecutive negative NP/OP PCR tests, clearance by a healthcare professional, or resolution of symptoms. Samples covering the acute and convalescent phases of COVID-19 were provided by collaborators in the United States, Italy and Spain. Deeply sampled blood TCRbeta repertoires from subjects exposed to, actively infected with, or recovered from COVID-19 were included in the dataset. The material from the prospective study consisted of cDNA or gDNA derived from T cells, B-cell-depleted T cells, or PBMCs. Samples came from the ongoing ImmuneRACE study (first 160 participants) plus 1,254 subjects from 6 global collaborators. The repertoires were made available in a free public database intended to serve as a resource for research on the immune response to SARS-CoV-2. Nearly every sample came with metadata listing a de-identified subject ID, COVID-19 status, age in years and sex. Where HLA class I and class II types were available, the types were taken from metadata supplied by the sample provider, not from assay-based typing. The paper as a whole reports these results and caveats: Clinical and demographic metadata were provided uncurated, with the amount varying by source and participant.

In the prospective study, participants were 18 to 89 years old, resided in fewer than 25 geographic areas of the United States, and were enrolled through a virtual design. To assign participants to cohorts, the prospective study relied on clinical history that participants themselves reported in a screening survey and a study questionnaire. Mobile phlebotomists in the prospective study collected whole blood, serum and a nasopharyngeal or oropharyngeal swab from every participant. Additional blood draws and questionnaires over an approximately 2-month period could optionally be provided by prospective study participants. Before DNA extraction, blood samples from the prospective study were shipped at room temperature or frozen. TCRbeta CDR3 regions were amplified from genomic DNA by means of the immunoSEQ Assay, a bias-controlled multiplex PCR. Concerning the study's data processing: The number of nucleated cells in each sample was estimated by amplification of reference gene primers within the assay. Sequence reads were collapsed and filtered to measure the absolute abundance of every unique TCRbeta CDR3 rearrangement. For each sample, productive Simpson clonality was calculated by taking the square root of Simpson's diversity index across productive rearrangements. As stored in TCRdb, this immuneACCESS dataset retains in-frame rearrangements with V and J assigned. A fraction of the clones does not appear; measured against another copy, unresolved V genes explain less than half of the discrepancy, and the remainder lacks a known reason. The V and J calls and the clone size are those of that table, but D and trimming were determined from the DNA. This sample holds roughly 340,000 clones; over 75% were observed only once. The ten largest clonotypes hold roughly 1.9% of the sample.

The TCR comes from a man between 40 and 49 years old in a cohort exposed to, infected with or recovered from COVID-19 (not recorded which). Sequences were obtained from PBMCs or T cells enriched from blood (not recorded which). The sequence joins TRBV18 to TRBJ2-1; no confident D gene assignment can be made. The DNA is as follows: TGTGCCAGCTCTCTTGCCAGCAATGAGCAGTTCTTC. It is translated as CASSLASNEQFF.